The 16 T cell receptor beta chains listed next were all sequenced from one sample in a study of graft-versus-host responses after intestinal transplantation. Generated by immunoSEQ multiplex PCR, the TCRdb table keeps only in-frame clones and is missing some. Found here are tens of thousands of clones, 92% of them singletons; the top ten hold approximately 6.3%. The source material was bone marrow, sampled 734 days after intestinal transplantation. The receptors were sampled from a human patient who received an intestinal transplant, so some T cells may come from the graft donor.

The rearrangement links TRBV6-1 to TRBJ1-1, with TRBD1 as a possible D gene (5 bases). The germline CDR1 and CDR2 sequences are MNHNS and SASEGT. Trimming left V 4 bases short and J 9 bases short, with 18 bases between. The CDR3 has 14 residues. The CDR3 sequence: CASSVYEGPDQAFF. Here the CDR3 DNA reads TGTGCCAGCAGTGTGTATGAGGGGCCTGATCAAGCTTTCTTT.

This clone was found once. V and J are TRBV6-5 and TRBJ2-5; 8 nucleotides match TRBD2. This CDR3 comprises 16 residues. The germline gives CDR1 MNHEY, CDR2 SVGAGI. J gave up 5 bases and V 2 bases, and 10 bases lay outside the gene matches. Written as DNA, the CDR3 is TGTGCCAGCAGTTACGGGGTAGCGGGAAGCGGGGAGACCCAGTACTTC. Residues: CASSYGVAGSGETQYF.

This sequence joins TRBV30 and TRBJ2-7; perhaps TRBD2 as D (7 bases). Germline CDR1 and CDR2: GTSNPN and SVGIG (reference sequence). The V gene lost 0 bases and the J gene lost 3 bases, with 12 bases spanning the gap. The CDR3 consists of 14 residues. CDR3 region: CAWSVRGRDYEQYF. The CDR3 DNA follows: TGTGCCTGGAGTGTAAGGGGGAGGGACTACGAGCAGTACTTC.

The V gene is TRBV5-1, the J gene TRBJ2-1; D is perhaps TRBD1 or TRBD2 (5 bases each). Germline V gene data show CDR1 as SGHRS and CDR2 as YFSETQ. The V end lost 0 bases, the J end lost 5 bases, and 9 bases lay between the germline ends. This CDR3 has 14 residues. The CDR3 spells CASSLVGENNEQFF. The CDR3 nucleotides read TGCGCCAGCAGCTTGGTGGGGGAGAACAATGAGCAGTTCTTC.

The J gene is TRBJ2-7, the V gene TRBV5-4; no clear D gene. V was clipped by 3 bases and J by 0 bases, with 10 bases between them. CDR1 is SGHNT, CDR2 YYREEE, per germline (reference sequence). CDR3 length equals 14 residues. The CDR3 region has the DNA TGTGCCAGCAGCTCCTACTACCTCTCCTACGAGCAGTACTTC. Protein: CASSSYYLSYEQYF.

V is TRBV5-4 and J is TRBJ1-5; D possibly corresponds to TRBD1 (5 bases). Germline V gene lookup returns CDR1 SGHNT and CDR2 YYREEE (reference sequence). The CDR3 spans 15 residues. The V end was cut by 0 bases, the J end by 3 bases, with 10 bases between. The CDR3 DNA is TGTGCCAGCAGCTTGGGGGCGGGACTCAATCAGCCCCAGCATTTT. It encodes CASSLGAGLNQPQHF.

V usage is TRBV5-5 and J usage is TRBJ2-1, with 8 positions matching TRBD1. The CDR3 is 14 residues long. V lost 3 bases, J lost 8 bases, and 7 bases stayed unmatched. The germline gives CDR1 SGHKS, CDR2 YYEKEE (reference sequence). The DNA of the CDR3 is TGTGCCAGCAGCTCTCGGACAGGGAGAGATGAGCAGTTCTTC. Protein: CASSSRTGRDEQFF.

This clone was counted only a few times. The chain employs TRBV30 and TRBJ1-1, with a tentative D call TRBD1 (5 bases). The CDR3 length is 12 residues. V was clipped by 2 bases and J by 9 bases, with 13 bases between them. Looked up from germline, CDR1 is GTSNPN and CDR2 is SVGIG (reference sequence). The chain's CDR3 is CAWSPPQAKAFF. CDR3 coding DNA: TGTGCCTGGAGTCCCCCACAGGCAAAAGCTTTCTTT.

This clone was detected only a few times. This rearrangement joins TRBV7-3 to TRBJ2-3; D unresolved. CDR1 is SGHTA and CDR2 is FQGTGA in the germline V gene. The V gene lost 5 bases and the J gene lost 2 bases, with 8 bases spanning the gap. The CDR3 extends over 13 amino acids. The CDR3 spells CASSARHTDTQYF. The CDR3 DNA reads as TGTGCCAGCAGCGCGAGACACACAGATACGCAGTATTTT.

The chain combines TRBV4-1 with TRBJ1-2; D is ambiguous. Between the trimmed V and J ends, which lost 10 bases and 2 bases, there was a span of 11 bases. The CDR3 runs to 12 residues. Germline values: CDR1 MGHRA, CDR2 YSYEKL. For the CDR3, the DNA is TGCGCCACCCACAAGACGAACTATGGCTACACCTTC. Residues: CATHKTNYGYTF.

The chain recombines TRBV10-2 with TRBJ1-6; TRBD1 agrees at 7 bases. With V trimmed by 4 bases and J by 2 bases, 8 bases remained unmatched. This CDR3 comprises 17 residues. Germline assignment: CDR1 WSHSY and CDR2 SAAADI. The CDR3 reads CASSATGVKTYNSPLHF. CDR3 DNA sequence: TGCGCCAGCAGTGCAACAGGGGTTAAAACCTATAATTCACCCCTCCACTTT.

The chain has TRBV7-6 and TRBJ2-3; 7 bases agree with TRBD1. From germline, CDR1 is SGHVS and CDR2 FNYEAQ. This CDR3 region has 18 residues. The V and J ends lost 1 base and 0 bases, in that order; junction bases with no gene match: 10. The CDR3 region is CASSLVMRGPSSTDTQYF. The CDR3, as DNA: TGTGCCAGCAGCTTAGTAATGAGGGGGCCATCGAGCACAGATACGCAGTATTTT.

The CDR3 coding sequence is TGTGCCAGCCACCCCGAGGGTGAGCAGTTCTTC. Its translation is CASHPEGEQFF. The genes are TRBV7-6 and TRBJ2-1; TRBD2 is a possible D gene (5 bases). The CDR3 extends over 11 amino acids. V shed 8 bases and J shed 9 bases, with 11 bases lying between them. Germline values: CDR1 SGHVS, CDR2 FNYEAQ. Looking up the rest from reference TRBV7-6 and TRBJ2-1 gives the full variable domain: GAGVSQSPRYKVTKRGQDVALRCDPISGHVSLYWYRQALGQGPEFLTYFNYEAQQDKSGLPNDRFSAERPEGSISTLTIQRTEQRDSAMYRCASHPEGEQFFGPGTRLTVL.

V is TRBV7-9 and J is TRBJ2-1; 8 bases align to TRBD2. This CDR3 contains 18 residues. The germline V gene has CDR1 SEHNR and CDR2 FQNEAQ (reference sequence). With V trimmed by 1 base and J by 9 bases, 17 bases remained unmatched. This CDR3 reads CASSLDGAGDLGGAEQFF. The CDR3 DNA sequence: TGTGCCAGCAGCTTAGATGGAGCGGGGGACCTGGGGGGAGCTGAGCAGTTCTTC.

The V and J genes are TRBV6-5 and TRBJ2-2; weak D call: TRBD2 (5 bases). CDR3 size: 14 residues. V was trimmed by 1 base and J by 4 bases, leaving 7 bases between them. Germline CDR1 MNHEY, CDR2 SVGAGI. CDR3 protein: CASSYYGSTGELFF. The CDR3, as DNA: TGTGCCAGCAGTTACTATGGGAGCACCGGGGAGCTGTTTTTT.

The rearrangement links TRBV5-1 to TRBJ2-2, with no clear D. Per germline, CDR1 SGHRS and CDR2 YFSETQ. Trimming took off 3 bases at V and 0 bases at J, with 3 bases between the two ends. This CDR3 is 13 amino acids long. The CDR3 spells CASSWTNTGELFF. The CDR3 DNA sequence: TGCGCCAGCAGCTGGACGAACACCGGGGAGCTGTTTTTT.